This TCR beta chain was recorded in a study of OX40 agonist ivuxolimab in advanced cancers. Repertoires were generated with immunoSEQ multiplex PCR, while TCRdb's copy carries only in-frame clones and drops some. The data show about 14,000 clones, around 77% seen once. This CDR3 is 14 amino acids long. Trimming pared 5 bases from V and 0 bases from J, leaving 8 bases between. CDR1 is SEHNR, CDR2 FQNEAQ, per germline (reference sequence). The specimen comprised CD4+ or CD8+ T cells sorted from blood, sampled in a trial of the OX40 agonist ivuxolimab. This TCR came from an adult with an advanced solid tumor such as melanoma, head and neck, liver or kidney cancer. The chain joins TRBV7-9 to TRBJ2-1; D not certain. The CDR3 is CASSPRSSYNEQFF. CDR3 nucleotide sequence: TGTGCCAGCAGCCCCAGGAGCTCCTACAATGAGCAGTTCTTC.